The present T cell receptor (beta chain) was sequenced within a study of OX40 agonist ivuxolimab in advanced cancers. Of note for this clone: The antigen remains unidentified.

Regarding the study as a whole: In general, CD8+ T cells held more expanded clones than CD4+ did, on average.

CDR1 is SGHVS, CDR2 FQNEAQ, per germline. There are 12 residues in the CDR3. Trimming left V 5 bases short and J 8 bases short, with 9 bases between. Samples of blood were obtained at baseline, on cycle 4 day 1, and on cycle 7 day 1. Method: immunoSEQ multiplex PCR; TCRdb's copy keeps in-frame clones and lacks some. The table lists roughly 91,000 clones, about 96% of them singletons. V usage is TRBV7-8 and J usage is TRBJ1-4; D is ambiguous. This receptor was obtained from an adult with an advanced solid tumor such as melanoma, head and neck, liver or kidney cancer. The starting material was CD4+ or CD8+ T cells sorted from blood, obtained in a trial of the OX40 agonist ivuxolimab. CDR3 in DNA: TGTGCCAGCAGCCTGTTTGCGGAAAAACTGTTTTTT. Its translation: CASSLFAEKLFF. The full variable domain, rest sourced from reference TRBV7-8 and TRBJ1-4, is GAGVSQSPRYKVAKRGQDVALRCDPISGHVSLFWYQQALGQGPEFLTYFQNEAQLDKSGLPSDRFFAERPEGSVSTLKIQRTQQEDSAVYLCASSLFAEKLFFGSGTQLSVL.